The rows below give T cell receptor beta chains drawn from one sample of a study of vaccination effects on CD4 cells after COVID-19. These receptors have no known antigen. Sequenced by immunoSEQ multiplex PCR; TCRdb stores in-frame clones only, minus some. The data hold tens of thousands of clones, with 76% observed a single time. Specimen: CD4+ T cells from PBMCs cultured with HIV peptides, collected before COVID-19 vaccination. The receptors originated from a human donor who had a prior SARS-CoV-2 infection. Both conserved end residues are part of each CDR3. The D gene is left open where the match is weak. Rows give clone size only sometimes, using once, few, many, or a class for an expanded clone.

cdr3_nt,cdr3_aa,v_call,d_call,j_call,clone_size
TGTGCCAGCAGCCTGGGGGCCGCGGCTGAAGCTTTCTTT,CASSLGAAAEAFF,TRBV3-1/TRBV3-2,-,TRBJ1-1,-
TGTGCCAGCAGCTCCCACTCGGGGGATGAGCAGTTCTTC,CASSSHSGDEQFF,TRBV11-1,-,TRBJ2-1,-
TGTGCCAGCAGCCCGGGGGGCGAATTCGGCTACACCTTC,CASSPGGEFGYTF,TRBV7-2,-,TRBJ1-2,-
TGTGCCACCGCCGGGGACTATGGCTACACCTTC,CATAGDYGYTF,TRBV18,-,TRBJ1-2,few
TGCGCCAGCAGCCTGGGGACTAACTCAGATACGCAGTATTTT,CASSLGTNSDTQYF,TRBV4-1,TRBD2,TRBJ2-3,-
TGTGCCAGCAGCATGGACAGATCAGATACGCAGTATTTT,CASSMDRSDTQYF,TRBV7-2,-,TRBJ2-3,-
TGTGCCAGCAGCGTCCCATGGGGGGCGCAAGAGACCCAGTACTTC,CASSVPWGAQETQYF,TRBV5-5,-,TRBJ2-5,-
TGTGCCAGCAGCCGGAGACTGACCCAAGAGACCCAGTACTTC,CASSRRLTQETQYF,TRBV13,-,TRBJ2-5,-
TGTGCCAGCAGCCAAGGGCGGTATAATTCACCCCTCCACTTT,CASSQGRYNSPLHF,TRBV14,-,TRBJ1-6,-
TGTGCCAGCAGCTTGGGACTAGCCTACGAGCAGTACTTC,CASSLGLAYEQYF,TRBV7-2,TRBD2,TRBJ2-7,few
TGTGCCAGCAGTGAATACCTGAGCATGGATACGCAGTATTTT,CASSEYLSMDTQYF,TRBV6-1,-,TRBJ2-3,-
TGTGCCAGCAGCTTAGAGTATAGCGGCTCCAATACCCAGTACTTC,CASSLEYSGSNTQYF,TRBV11-2,-,TRBJ2-5,-
TGTGCCAGCAGCAAAGGGGGGGCGGGTAGCGGGGGCCTCTGCTCCTACAATGAGCAGTTCTTC,CASSKGGAGSGGLCSYNEQFF,TRBV21-1,-,TRBJ2-1,-
TGTGCCAGCAGTTCCGCCGACAGGGGGGAGGAAAAACTGTTTTTT,CASSSADRGEEKLFF,TRBV6-5,TRBD1,TRBJ1-4,-
TGTGCCAGCAGCTTGTCTGAGGGGTATGTGACCCAGTACTTC,CASSLSEGYVTQYF,TRBV5-5,-,TRBJ2-5,-
TGTGCCAGCAGTTACCCGGGACCATTTGCGGTAGCTAATGAAAAACTGTTTTTT,CASSYPGPFAVANEKLFF,TRBV6-2/TRBV6-3,-,TRBJ1-4,-
TGTGCCAGCAGCTTTGGGCTCAAGGCCACTGAAGCTTTCTTT,CASSFGLKATEAFF,TRBV5-4,-,TRBJ1-1,-
TGTGCCAGCAGCGGAGATGTCCGGGAGACCCAGTACTTC,CASSGDVRETQYF,TRBV21-1,-,TRBJ2-5,once
TGTGCCAGCAGCCAACGCGGGGGCGAGCAGTACTTC,CASSQRGGEQYF,TRBV3-1/TRBV3-2,TRBD2,TRBJ2-7,few
TGTGCCAGCAGTCTCTCTCCACCAGGGGCTGGTAATGAAAAACTGTTTTTT,CASSLSPPGAGNEKLFF,TRBV6-6,-,TRBJ1-4,-
TGTGCCAGCAGTTTCGGACATTCACTCCAGCCCCAGCATTTT,CASSFGHSLQPQHF,TRBV6-2/TRBV6-3,-,TRBJ1-5,few
TGTGCCAGCAGCCCCAGGGACAGAAACACTGAAGCTTTCTTT,CASSPRDRNTEAFF,TRBV13,TRBD1,TRBJ1-1,-
TGTGCCAGCAGCAGACAGGGCGCCAAAAACATTCAGTACTTC,CASSRQGAKNIQYF,TRBV6-5,TRBD1,TRBJ2-4,-
TGTGCCAGCTCACCGGGACTAGTATCGGGTGAGCAGTACTTC,CASSPGLVSGEQYF,TRBV18,TRBD2,TRBJ2-7,-
TGTGCTAGTGGTTTGGGGTCTAGCGGGAGTGAGACCCAGTACTTC,CASGLGSSGSETQYF,TRBV12-5,TRBD2,TRBJ2-5,few
TGTGCCAGCATGGATTCTGGAAACACCATATATTTT,CASMDSGNTIYF,TRBV6-5,-,TRBJ1-3,-
TGTGCCAGTAGTATAGAGGTGGGGTACTATGGCTACACCTTC,CASSIEVGYYGYTF,TRBV19,-,TRBJ1-2,once
TGTGCCAGCAGTTTCGGTATGAACACTGAAGCTTTCTTT,CASSFGMNTEAFF,TRBV12-3/TRBV12-4,-,TRBJ1-1,-